A single sample gave rise to the 4 T cell receptor beta chains below, sequenced in a study of T cell changes during pregnancy in multiple sclerosis. TCRdb keeps only in-frame clones here, not all; method: immunoSEQ multiplex PCR. The table has over 65,000 clones, approximately 91% seen once. Sequences were derived from peripheral blood, sampled in the first trimester of pregnancy. The source of these receptors is a female donor with multiple sclerosis, enrolled in a pregnancy study.

This rearrangement joins TRBV18 to TRBJ1-3; no reliable D call. V was clipped by 2 bases and J by 2 bases, with 16 bases between them. Germline V gene data show CDR1 as KGHSH and CDR2 as LQKENI. The CDR3 contains 17 residues. Written as DNA, the CDR3 is TGTGCCAGCTCACCATCTTTAATAGGGAGGACTGGAAACACCATATATTTT. The encoded protein is CASSPSLIGRTGNTIYF.

The V gene is TRBV18, the J gene TRBJ2-2, with a weak D call TRBD1 (6 bases). V lost 1 base to trimming and J lost 3 bases, with 15 bases between them. The CDR3 is 17 amino acids. Germline CDR1 is KGHSH and CDR2 is LQKENI. The CDR3 DNA follows: TGTGCCAGCTCACCACTTCCCGCCCCAGGGGACACCGGGGAGCTGTTTTTT. Translated, it gives CASSPLPAPGDTGELFF.

This rearrangement joins TRBV30 to TRBJ1-5, with 9 bases identical to TRBD1. CDR3 length equals 14 residues. Germline V lookup: CDR1 GTSNPN, CDR2 SVGIG (reference sequence). V shed 5 bases, J shed 5 bases, and the junction held 7 bases outside the gene matches. CDR3 in DNA: TGTGCCTGGGGGCCGGGACAGGGACATCAGCCCCAGCATTTT. Protein product: CAWGPGQGHQPQHF.

The J gene is TRBJ2-4, the V gene TRBV28; possible D gene TRBD1, 8 bases. Trimming shortened V by 5 bases and J by 9 bases, and 17 bases separated the two germline ends. CDR1 MDHEN and CDR2 SYDVKM come from the germline V gene. This CDR3 is 14 amino acids long. This CDR3 reads CASSRDRREGIQYF. CDR3 bases: TGTGCCAGCAGTAGGGACAGGAGGGAGGGCATTCAGTACTTC. The full variable domain, in which reference TRBV28 and TRBJ2-4 provide the parts outside the CDR3, is DVKVTQSSRYLVKRTGEKVFLECVQDMDHENMFWYRQDPGLGLRLIYFSYDVKMKEKGDIPEGYSVSREKKERFSLILESASTNQTSMYLCASSRDRREGIQYFGAGTRLSVL.